The 23 T cell receptor beta chains listed next were all sequenced from one sample in a study of T cells after yellow fever vaccination. TCRdb called the 5' RACE reads again in MiXCR, with one record for every CDR3 protein. The sample carries more than 95,000 distinct CDR3 sequences, roughly 15% recorded once. The sequenced sample was CD8+ T cells sorted from PBMCs, obtained 5 days after the yellow fever booster vaccination. The origin of the receptors is a man aged 18-30 years who received the YFV17D yellow fever vaccine.

The genes are TRBV19 and TRBJ1-1, with D possibly TRBD1 on 5 matching bases. V was pared by 7 bases and J by 1 base, with 10 bases between. Germline V lookup: CDR1 LNHDA, CDR2 SQIVND (reference sequence). CDR3 length: 13 amino acids. CDR3: CASKEGTNTEAFF. In DNA form, the CDR3 reads TGTGCCAGTAAAGAGGGGACGAACACTGAAGCTTTCTTT.

This clonotype showed up just a few times. The chain is built from TRBV7-3 and TRBJ2-7, with D perhaps assigned TRBD1 or TRBD2 (5 bases each). Germline CDR1 reads SGHTA; CDR2 reads FQGTGA. V was cut by 3 bases and J by 1 base, with 16 bases left in between. The CDR3 length is 16 residues. The CDR3 DNA sequence: TGTGCCAGCAGCTTCCGGGGCAACAGGACTTCCTACGAGCAGTACGTC. Amino acid sequence: CASSFRGNRTSYEQYV.

This clonotype came up a few times. V and J are TRBV2 and TRBJ1-2; a weak D match, TRBD1 (5 bases). The germline CDR1 and CDR2 sequences are SNHLY and FYNNEI. The length of the CDR3 is 13 residues. Trimming cost V 9 bases and J 4 bases, with 15 bases left between them. CDR3 DNA sequence: TGTGCCAGAGGGTGGGGGGTTGGCTATGGCTACACCTTC. Protein product: CARGWGVGYGYTF.

This clonotype was observed a few times. The chain combines TRBV3-1 with TRBJ2-5, with a weak D call TRBD2 (5 bases). Deletions cut 1 base from V and 5 bases from J, with 14 bases between. CDR1 is LGHDT, CDR2 YNNKEL, per germline (reference sequence). The length of the CDR3 is 15 residues. CDR3 DNA sequence: TGTGCCAGCAGCCAAGGGGAATCCGTAGCGGAGACCCAGTACTTC. Residues: CASSQGESVAETQYF.

This clonotype was picked up a small number of times. The rearrangement joins TRBV12-3 or TRBV12-4 to TRBJ2-5; D ambiguous. V lost 0 bases and J 8 bases, leaving 10 bases between the germline ends. The CDR3 spans 13 residues. The CDR3 region has the DNA TGTGCCAGCAGTTTAGCAGGGTCGGGTACCCAGTACTTC. Protein product: CASSLAGSGTQYF.

This clonotype was recorded a few times. This rearrangement joins TRBV2 to TRBJ2-2; D might be TRBD1 or TRBD2, each matching 7 bases. CDR1 and CDR2 from the germline V gene are SNHLY and FYNNEI. The CDR3 has 16 residues. V lost 6 bases to trimming and J lost 4 bases, with 18 bases between them. CDR3 DNA sequence: TGTGCCAGCAGGGCTGGGAGGGGGCGGATCACCGGGGAGCTGTTTTTT. Protein sequence: CASRAGRGRITGELFF.

The chain joins TRBV7-9 to TRBJ2-5; D may match TRBD1 or TRBD2 (5 bases each). V gave up 1 base and J gave up 4 bases, with 10 bases separating them. CDR1 and CDR2 from the germline V gene are SEHNR and FQNEAQ (reference sequence). The CDR3 is 14 residues long. CDR3 nucleotide sequence: TGTGCCAGCAGCTTAGAAGAGGGGCGAGAGACCCAGTACTTC. Encoded protein: CASSLEEGRETQYF.

The sample holds many counts of this clonotype. This chain joins TRBV7-8 and TRBJ2-7; the D gene could be TRBD1 or TRBD2 (5 bases each). The CDR3 runs to 17 residues. Deletions cut 2 bases from V and 1 base from J, with 18 bases between. Germline CDR1 SGHVS, CDR2 FQNEAQ. The CDR3 DNA reads TGTGCCAGCAGCTTACGTTTTTGGCAGGGAGAGTCCTACGAGCAGTACTTC. Translated: CASSLRFWQGESYEQYF.

The CDR3 DNA is TGTGCCAGCAGCTTGGATTCCGGGACAGGGGGCTGGGATGGCTACACCTTC. Translating gives CASSLDSGTGGWDGYTF. The chain is built from TRBV7-9 and TRBJ1-2; 12 positions agree with TRBD1. The length of the CDR3 is 17 residues. Germline loops: CDR1 SEHNR, CDR2 FQNEAQ (reference sequence). V was clipped by 3 bases and J by 6 bases; unmatched bases: 11.

The rearrangement joins TRBV5-1 to TRBJ2-2, with 15 bases fitting TRBD2. CDR1 and CDR2 (germline): SGHRS, YFSETQ. Trimming at V came to 3 bases and at J to 6 bases, leaving 6 bases not matched to a gene. CDR3 length equals 17 residues. In nucleotides, the CDR3 is TGCGCCAGCAGCTCACAAGGACTAGCGGGGGGGCCCGGGGAGCTGTTTTTT. Translating gives CASSSQGLAGGPGELFF.

The chain is built from TRBV30 and TRBJ1-1, with a weak D call TRBD1 (5 bases). The germline V gene encodes CDR1 GTSNPN and CDR2 SVGIG (reference sequence). This CDR3 comprises 14 residues. Trimming took 0 bases from V and 0 from J, leaving 8 bases between them. In DNA, the CDR3 is TGTGCCTGGAGTGTGACAGTGATGAACACTGAAGCTTTCTTT. Translated, it gives CAWSVTVMNTEAFF.

V and J are TRBV4-1 and TRBJ2-5; D is unclear. Trimming took off 2 bases at V and 5 bases at J, with 6 bases between the two ends. The germline V gene encodes CDR1 MGHRA and CDR2 YSYEKL. The CDR3 consists of 12 residues. CDR3 coding DNA: TGCGCCAGCAGCCAAATTCACGAGACCCAGTACTTC. It translates to CASSQIHETQYF.

This clonotype was found a few times. J is TRBJ1-1 and V is TRBV5-1; 8 bases line up with TRBD1. The germline V gene encodes CDR1 SGHRS and CDR2 YFSETQ. This CDR3 has 15 residues. After removal of 4 bases from V and 3 bases from J, the junction contained 8 bases not matched to a gene. Written as DNA, the CDR3 is TGCGCCAGCAGCCCCTACAGGGGGGAGGACACTGAAGCTTTCTTT. As protein: CASSPYRGEDTEAFF.

This clonotype occurred many times. DNA for the CDR3: TGCGCCAGCAGCAGAGGACAGGAGAACACCGGGGAGCTGTTTTTT. Its translation: CASSRGQENTGELFF. The chain uses TRBV4-1 and TRBJ2-2, with 7 bases fitting TRBD1. Germline lookup yields CDR1 MGHRA and CDR2 YSYEKL. V lost 5 bases, J lost 1 base, and 4 bases stayed unmatched. This CDR3 contains 15 residues.

This rearrangement joins TRBV4-1 to TRBJ2-2, with 7 bases lining up with TRBD2. V was clipped by 0 bases and J by 7 bases; unmatched bases: 8. The CDR3 is made up of 16 amino acids. Germline CDR1 MGHRA, CDR2 YSYEKL. The CDR3, as DNA: TGCGCCAGCAGCCAAGATCCCGGGCGGGGGAACGGGGAGCTGTTTTTT. It codes for CASSQDPGRGNGELFF.

The genes are TRBV20-1 and TRBJ1-2; 8 nucleotides line up with TRBD1. Trimming at V came to 0 bases and at J to 3 bases, leaving 9 bases not matched to a gene. In germline, CDR1 is DFQATT, CDR2 SNEGSKA (reference sequence). The CDR3 totals 16 residues. CDR3 sequence reads: CSAREPTGGGYYGYTF. DNA of the CDR3: TGCAGTGCTAGAGAACCTACAGGGGGTGGGTACTATGGCTACACCTTC.

The CDR3 loop is CASSQSSYEQYF. DNA for the CDR3: TGTGCCAGCAGCCAGTCCTCCTACGAGCAGTACTTC. The chain combines TRBV5-6 with TRBJ2-7; D is unclear. Germline V gene sequence: CDR1 SGHDT, CDR2 YYEEEE. V lost 4 bases and J lost 0, with 5 bases in between. This CDR3 contains 12 residues.

This clonotype was recorded a few times. The V and J genes are TRBV7-8 and TRBJ1-2; weak D call: TRBD1 (5 bases). V was cut by 5 bases and J by 4 bases, with 17 bases left in between. CDR3 size: 15 residues. Germline V gene sequence: CDR1 SGHVS, CDR2 FQNEAQ. The CDR3 spells CASSQRQGTTYGYTF. In nucleotides, the CDR3 is TGTGCCAGCAGCCAAAGGCAGGGTACAACCTATGGCTACACCTTC. Filled out from reference TRBV7-8 and TRBJ1-2, the complete variable domain reads GAGVSQSPRYKVAKRGQDVALRCDPISGHVSLFWYQQALGQGPEFLTYFQNEAQLDKSGLPSDRFFAERPEGSVSTLKIQRTQQEDSAVYLCASSQRQGTTYGYTFGSGTRLTVV.

This clonotype was seen a few times. The chain uses TRBV7-8 and TRBJ2-2; 7 bases match TRBD2. Germline CDR1 SGHVS, CDR2 FQNEAQ. The V segment lost 4 bases and the J segment 0 bases; nucleotides outside the gene matches: 2. The CDR3 is 15 residues long. Written as DNA, the CDR3 is TGTGCCAGCAGCTCGACTAGCCCGAACACCGGGGAGCTGTTTTTT. This gives the protein CASSSTSPNTGELFF.

V gene TRBV5-1 combines with J gene TRBJ2-6, with no clear D. The V gene's germline CDR1 is SGHRS and CDR2 YFSETQ. This CDR3 is built from 14 residues. Deletions cut 4 bases from V and 4 bases from J, with 9 bases between. This CDR3 reads CASSPLNGANVLTF. Written as DNA, the CDR3 is TGCGCCAGCAGCCCCCTAAACGGGGCCAACGTCCTGACTTTC.

Written as DNA, the CDR3 is TGTGCCACCAGCAGAGGTCTGGACAGGGGACGCTACAATGAGCAGTTCTTC. It is translated as CATSRGLDRGRYNEQFF. The genes are TRBV15 and TRBJ2-1, with 9 bases fitting TRBD1. Germline lookup yields CDR1 LNHNV and CDR2 YYDKDF (reference sequence). J lost 3 bases, V lost 1 base, and 7 bases had no gene match. The CDR3 totals 17 residues.

This clonotype was seen a few times. The chain has TRBV7-9 and TRBJ1-1; 10 nucleotides agree with TRBD1. The junction had 6 bases not matched to a gene; V was cut back by 4 bases and J by 4 bases. CDR1 and CDR2 (germline): SEHNR, FQNEAQ (reference sequence). This CDR3 spans 15 amino acids. The CDR3 loop is CASSSRQGATTEAFF. DNA of the CDR3: TGTGCCAGCAGCTCCCGACAGGGGGCGACCACTGAAGCTTTCTTT.

The sample holds many counts of this clonotype. This chain's CDR3 is CASSWRVNEQFF. The CDR3 DNA sequence: TGCGCCAGCAGCTGGAGGGTTAATGAGCAGTTCTTC. This chain uses TRBV5-1 with TRBJ2-1, with D perhaps TRBD2 (6 bases). Germline CDR1 SGHRS, CDR2 YFSETQ. V was pared by 3 bases and J by 7 bases, with 8 bases between. The CDR3 contains 12 residues.